This T cell receptor (beta chain) originates from a study of T cells in Graves' hyperthyroidism and ophthalmopathy. The investigators amplified TCR beta CDR3 regions from RNA transcripts. First-round RT-PCR with HTBI primers amplified the TCR CDR3 region. TCRdb reprocessed the multiplex PCR reads with MiXCR, giving one entry per CDR3 protein. The sample yields about 510,000 distinct CDR3 sequences, 12% to 15% seen once. Patients aged 18 to 65 with hyperthyroidism were newly diagnosed, with duration under 2 months. The germline V gene encodes CDR1 MGHRA and CDR2 YSYEKL. This CDR3 has 16 amino acids. V shed 0 bases and J shed 1 base, with 10 bases lying between them.

The TCR comes from a middle-aged woman with Graves' hyperthyroidism. Input material: blood. J is TRBJ2-1 and V is TRBV4-1; D gene uncertain. The CDR3: CASSQDRTDSYNEQFF. The CDR3 DNA reads TGCGCCAGCAGCCAAGATCGGACGGATTCCTACAATGAGCAGTTCTTC.